This T cell receptor beta chain was sequenced during a study of T cell responses to AZD1222 COVID-19 vaccine. General study results and limits: Unmutated variant regions are reportedly the target of nearly half of TCRs that are spike-specific. Seropositive AZD1222 recipients at baseline numbered only 6 or 7. Scientists sampled the repertoires only once the peak T cell response had passed.

In the case of this clone: The target antigen is unknown.

This CDR3 is built from 14 residues. V dropped 3 bases and J dropped 4; count of bases not matched to a gene: 3. Germline assignment: CDR1 MNHEY and CDR2 SVGAGI. TCRdb's table, derived via immunoSEQ multiplex PCR, lists solely in-frame clones and lacks some. The table lists about 150,000 clones, approximately 92% of them singletons. Sequences were derived from peripheral blood, sampled on day 0 of AZD1222 vaccination. The chain couples TRBV6-5 to TRBJ2-3; TRBD2 agrees at 8 bases. The TCR originated in an adult in good health. The CDR3 spells CASSYQRESDTQYF. The CDR3 nucleotides read TGTGCCAGCAGTTATCAGCGGGAGTCAGATACGCAGTATTTT.